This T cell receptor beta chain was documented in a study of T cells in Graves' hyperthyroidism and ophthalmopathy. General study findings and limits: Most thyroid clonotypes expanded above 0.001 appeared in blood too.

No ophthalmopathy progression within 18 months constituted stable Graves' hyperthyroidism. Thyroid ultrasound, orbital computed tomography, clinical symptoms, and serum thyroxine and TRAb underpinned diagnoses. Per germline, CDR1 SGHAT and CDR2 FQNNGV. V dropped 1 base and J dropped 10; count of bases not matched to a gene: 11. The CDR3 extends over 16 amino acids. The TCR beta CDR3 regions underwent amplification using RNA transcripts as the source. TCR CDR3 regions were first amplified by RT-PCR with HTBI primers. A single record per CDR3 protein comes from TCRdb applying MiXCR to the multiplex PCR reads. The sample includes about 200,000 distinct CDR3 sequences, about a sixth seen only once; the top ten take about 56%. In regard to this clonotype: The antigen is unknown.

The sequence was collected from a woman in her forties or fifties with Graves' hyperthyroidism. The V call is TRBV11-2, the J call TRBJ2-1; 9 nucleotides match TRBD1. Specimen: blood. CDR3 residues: CASSLGGIGQGWEQFF. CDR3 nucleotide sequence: TGTGCCAGCAGCTTAGGTGGTATTGGACAGGGGTGGGAGCAGTTCTTC.